This passage covers 26 T cell receptor beta chains from one sample sequenced in a study of tumor and adjacent non-tumor tissue in lung cancer. The template was RNA from unsorted bulk tissue. Distant lung tissue was collected more than 3 cm away from the tumor edge. Three rounds of nested PCR, following a modified ARM-PCR protocol, produced the TCRbeta library. Each CDR3 protein gets one entry after TCRdb re-called the multiplex PCR reads with MiXCR. The table shows some 80,000 distinct CDR3 sequences, with more than 75% occurring only once. Sequencing was performed on distant non-tumor lung tissue. These receptors were collected from a woman aged 50 to 60 with non-small cell lung cancer.

The chain joins TRBV6-6 to TRBJ1-4; D possibly corresponds to TRBD1 (6 bases). Trimming pared 7 bases from V and 8 bases from J, leaving 23 bases between. Germline V gene data show CDR1 as MNHNY and CDR2 as SVGAGI (reference sequence). The CDR3 runs 16 residues. The CDR3 coding sequence is TGTGCCAGCAATTCTCCCGCCGGGACAACGGGGGAAAAACTGTTTTTT. Translating it yields CASNSPAGTTGEKLFF.

Comments on this clonotype: A much bigger clone sits one base away, suggesting this may be a read error. The chain uses TRBV6-1 and TRBJ2-1; D is unresolved. This CDR3 comprises 16 residues. Germline V lookup: CDR1 MNHNS, CDR2 SASEGT. The CDR3 DNA reads TGTGCCAGCCGGTCGCTAGTACAGAGCTCCTACAGTGAGCAGTTCTTC. Its protein is CASRSLVQSSYSEQFF.

Worth noting for this clonotype: The junction departs from the called germline gene at one end, perhaps through a read error. The J gene is TRBJ2-7, the V gene TRBV6-1; 7 nucleotides align to TRBD2. This CDR3 comprises 17 residues. The germline gives CDR1 MNHNS, CDR2 SASEGT. This CDR3 reads CASSTGTIGRQSYEQYF. Here the CDR3 DNA reads TGTGCCAGCAGTACCGGGACTATCGGGAGGCAGTCCTACGAACAGTACTTC.

A note on this clonotype: Lacking the conserved final phenylalanine or tryptophan, this CDR3 likely reflects a read error. V gene TRBV30 combines with J gene TRBJ2-7; 10 nucleotides agree with TRBD2. Germline V lookup: CDR1 GTSNPN, CDR2 SVGIG (reference sequence). The CDR3 spans 12 residues. Trimming at V came to 8 bases and at J to 9 bases, leaving 10 bases not matched to a gene. CDR3 nucleotide sequence: TGTGCCGGCACTAGCGGGATAGCAGGGCAGTACTCC. Its translation: CAGTSGIAGQYS.

About this clonotype itself: This may be a read error: a much more frequent sequence differs by one nucleotide. The chain is built from TRBV21-1 and TRBJ2-7; the D call TRBD1 from the table was never checked on the DNA. TRBV21-1 is an annotated pseudogene. The CDR3 is 15 residues long. CDR3 DNA: TGTGTCAGCAGCAGTACCGGGGGCCCGCCCTACGAGCAGTACTTC. Amino acids: CVSSSTGGPPYEQYF.

The V call is TRBV29-1, the J call TRBJ2-7, with 8 bases identical to TRBD2. This CDR3 is 12 amino acids long. Germline V lookup: CDR1 SQVTM, CDR2 ANQGSEA. The CDR3 is CRGRAGEGEQYF. The CDR3 DNA sequence: TGCAGAGGACGAGCGGGAGAAGGCGAGCAGTACTTC.

As for this clonotype: The junction departs from germline at one end; a sequencing error may be responsible. The chain combines TRBV4-1 with TRBJ2-1; D remains ambiguous. Germline V gene data show CDR1 as MGHRA and CDR2 as YSYEKL. CDR3 size: 11 residues. DNA of the CDR3: TGCGCCAGCTTGACCATAGGTGAGCTGTTCTTC. Residues: CASLTIGELFF.

Comment on this clonotype: The junction differs from germline at one of its ends, possibly a read error. This sequence joins TRBV6-1 and TRBJ1-6; no definite D call. The CDR3 loop spans 13 amino acids. Germline loops: CDR1 MNHNS, CDR2 SASEGT. The CDR3 nucleotides are TGTGACAGCTCGCGACTGAGTGATTCACACCTCCACTTT. Translating gives CDSSRLSDSHLHF.

Notes on this clonotype: A much larger clone lies a single base off, so this may be a read error. The CDR3 sequence: CARRGGQRYGYTF. CDR3 DNA: TGTGCCCGGAGAGGGGGACAGCGATATGGCTACACCTTC. This chain uses TRBV30 with TRBJ1-2; 7 bases map to TRBD1. Germline values: CDR1 GTSNPN, CDR2 SVGIG (reference sequence). This CDR3 is 13 amino acids long.

As regards this clonotype: A junction boundary mismatches the germline segment, possibly from a read error. V is TRBV28 and J is TRBJ2-7; 12 nucleotides line up with TRBD2. Germline assignment: CDR1 MDHEN and CDR2 SYDVKM. CDR3 size: 15 residues. The CDR3 DNA reads TGTGCCGGCAGATCGACTAGCGGGAGACCCCACGAGCAGTACTTC. Its translation: CAGRSTSGRPHEQYF.

Only a few counts were recorded for this clonotype. One end of the junction is discordant with germline, which a read error may explain. The chain employs TRBV24-1 and TRBJ2-1; maybe TRBD2 (6 bases). This CDR3 comprises 14 residues. From germline, CDR1 is KGHDR and CDR2 SFDVKD. The CDR3 spells CATSDSLTGDEQFF. The CDR3 DNA follows: TGTGCCACTAGTGACTCACTCACGGGGGATGAGCAGTTCTTC.

Points on this clonotype: The junction differs from germline at one of its ends, possibly a read error. Here the CDR3 reads CASSRTQDGEEEKLLF. CDR3 sequence (DNA): TGTGCCAGCAGCCGCACCCAGGACGGGGAAGAGGAAAAACTGCTTTTT. V is TRBV4-2 and J is TRBJ1-4; no firm D call. CDR3 length equals 16 residues. Germline CDR1 is LGHNA and CDR2 is YNFKEQ.

A note on this clonotype: This CDR3 fails to terminate in the conserved phenylalanine or tryptophan, so it likely reflects a read error. The limits of the CDR3 on the DNA are not certain, so only TCRdb's listed CDR3 is given. The chain combines TRBV4-2 with TRBJ2-7. The CDR3 has 16 amino acids, counting both end residues. Looked up from germline, CDR1 is LGHNA and CDR2 is YNFKEQ. CDR3 amino acids: CASSHEVEAVPYEHYI.

At least ten counts were recorded for this clonotype. The chain has TRBV5-6 and TRBJ2-3, with TRBD2 identical over 13 bases. V lost 2 bases, J lost 6 bases, and 6 bases stayed unmatched. The CDR3 is 16 amino acids. Per germline, CDR1 SGHDT and CDR2 YYEEEE. The CDR3 DNA is TGTGCCAGCAGCTTCCCGGGACTAGCGGGGCTCGATACGCAGTATTTT. Protein: CASSFPGLAGLDTQYF.

With respect to this clonotype: At one end, the junction sequence differs from germline, possibly due to a read error. The chain combines TRBV5-4 with TRBJ2-3, with 10 nucleotides matching TRBD2. In germline, CDR1 is SGHNT, CDR2 YYREEE (reference sequence). The CDR3 is 15 residues long. Written as DNA, the CDR3 is TGTGCCAGGAGCTTGTCCGGGACTAGCGCAGATACACAGTATTTT. Its protein product is CARSLSGTSADTQYF.

As for this clonotype: It may be a read error: a sequence one base away is much more abundant. The rearrangement joins TRBV30 to TRBJ2-2; D is ambiguous. Germline assignment: CDR1 GTSNPN and CDR2 SVGIG (reference sequence). The CDR3 spans 12 residues. Trimming removed 5 bases from V and 2 bases from J, with 6 bases in between. In DNA form, the CDR3 reads TGTGCCTGGTGCGGAAACACCGGGGAGCTGTTTTTT. Translated: CAWCGNTGELFF.

Regarding this clonotype: At one of its ends the junction is not consistent with the germline gene, which may arise from a read error. The chain carries TRBV29-1 and TRBJ2-5; tentatively, D is TRBD1 (6 bases). The CDR3 is made up of 13 amino acids. The germline V gene has CDR1 SQVTM and CDR2 ANQGSEA. This chain's CDR3 is CSAGGGVIETHYF. CDR3 in DNA: TGCAGTGCTGGGGGCGGCGTGATAGAGACCCACTACTTC. Full variable domain (missing parts from reference TRBV29-1 and TRBJ2-5): SAVISQKPSRDICQRGTSLTIQCQVDSQVTMMFWYRQQPGQSLTLIATANQGSEATYESGFVIDKFPISRPNLTFSTLTVSNMSPEDSSIYLCSAGGGVIETHYFGPGTRLLVL.

With respect to this clonotype: Sequence at one end of the junction differs from germline and may be a read error. CDR3 coding DNA: TGTGCCAGCAGTTACTCGGACCCATGGGAGGACTCTGGAAACATCATATATTTT. Translation: CASSYSDPWEDSGNIIYF. The chain carries TRBV6-5 and TRBJ1-3; D not certain. CDR3 length: 18 residues. The V gene's germline CDR1 is MNHEY and CDR2 SVGAGI.

In the case of this clonotype: At one end, the junction sequence differs from germline, possibly due to a read error. This chain uses TRBV4-1 with TRBJ2-1; 8 bases map to TRBD2. This CDR3 region has 14 residues. From germline, CDR1 is MGHRA and CDR2 YSYEKL. Here the CDR3 reads CASSQVSGNNEHFF. DNA of the CDR3: TGCGCCAGCAGCCAAGTTAGCGGGAATAATGAGCATTTCTTC.

Turning to this clonotype: Sequence at one end of the junction differs from germline and may be a read error. The chain combines TRBV7-2 with TRBJ1-1; perhaps TRBD1 as D (5 bases). The CDR3 extends over 13 amino acids. CDR1 is SGHTA and CDR2 is FQGNSA in the germline V gene. CDR3: CDRSPRGGYEAFF. The CDR3, as DNA: TGTGACAGGAGCCCCCGTGGAGGTTATGAAGCATTCTTT.

This clonotype has a count of ten or more. A read error is possible here, since a much larger clone lies one base away. The CDR3 DNA is TGTGCCAGCAGTTATAATACCCCAGGGGGAGGGGAGACCCAGTACTTC. It encodes CASSYNTPGGGETQYF. This sequence joins TRBV6-5 and TRBJ2-5; tentatively, D is TRBD1 or TRBD2 (7 bases each). Germline V gene sequence: CDR1 MNHEY, CDR2 SVGAGI. This CDR3 is 16 amino acids long. Trimming removed 3 bases at V and 5 bases at J, with 19 bases between.

This sequence joins TRBV18 and TRBJ1-2; no clear D gene. Trimming removed 7 bases at V and 5 bases at J, with 14 bases between. This CDR3 is 13 amino acids long. In germline, CDR1 is KGHSH, CDR2 LQKENI. The CDR3 sequence is CASLASRNYGYTF. The DNA of the CDR3 is TGTGCCAGCTTAGCAAGCAGAAATTATGGCTACACCTTC.

With regard to this clonotype: This CDR3 fails to terminate in the conserved phenylalanine or tryptophan, so it likely reflects a read error. The CDR3, as DNA: TGTACCAGCAGCCTTACGGACACTGCCTACAAGCAGTACTTA. This gives the protein CTSSLTDTAYKQYL. V and J are TRBV11-2 and TRBJ2-7, with a weak D call TRBD1 (5 bases). Germline V gene lookup returns CDR1 SGHAT and CDR2 FQNNGV. The CDR3 runs to 14 residues.

This clonotype was counted ten times or more. V gene TRBV29-1 combines with J gene TRBJ2-3, with D unresolved. This CDR3 has 11 amino acids. The germline V gene encodes CDR1 SQVTM and CDR2 ANQGSEA. Between the trimmed V and J ends, which lost 5 bases and 6 bases, there was a span of 9 bases. CDR3 nucleotide sequence: TGCAGCGTTAAGCAAAGCGATACGCAGTATTTT. Translated: CSVKQSDTQYF.

As to this clonotype: An end of the junction does not agree with germline; a read error may underlie this. This chain joins TRBV6-1 and TRBJ2-4; the D is unclear. The CDR3 totals 16 residues. The germline CDR1 and CDR2 sequences are MNHNS and SASEGT. Written as DNA, the CDR3 is TGTGCCGGCAGTGAATCGAGAGTTCTCTACAAAAACATTCAGTACTTC. The encoded protein is CAGSESRVLYKNIQYF.

To note about this clonotype: An end of the junction differs from the germline gene, which may be a read error. The chain combines TRBV7-3 with TRBJ2-1; perhaps TRBD1 as D (6 bases). The germline V gene encodes CDR1 SGHTA and CDR2 FQGTGA. This CDR3 is 14 amino acids long. CDR3: CASSLGDISDELLF. The CDR3 nucleotides are TGTGCCAGCAGCTTGGGGGACATATCCGATGAGCTGTTATTC. Variable domain in full (rest from reference TRBV7-3 and TRBJ2-1): GAGVSQTPSNKVTEKGKYVELRCDPISGHTALYWYRQSLGQGPEFLIYFQGTGAADDSGLPNDRFFAVRPEGSVSTLKIQRTERGDSAVYLCASSLGDISDELLFGPGTRLTVL.